The 16 T cell receptor beta chains in this list originate from one sample, sequenced in a study of OX40 agonist ivuxolimab in advanced cancers. Generated by immunoSEQ multiplex PCR, the TCRdb table keeps only in-frame clones and is missing some. The sample contains 100,000 to 150,000 clones, 92% of which appear only once. The sequences come from CD4+ or CD8+ T cells sorted from blood, collected in a trial of the OX40 agonist ivuxolimab. All receptors derive from an adult with an advanced solid tumor such as melanoma, head and neck, liver or kidney cancer.

In this sample, this clone turned up a few times. V is TRBV10-3 and J is TRBJ1-2, with 7 bases aligning to TRBD1. Germline values: CDR1 ENHRY, CDR2 SYGVKD. The CDR3 is made up of 15 amino acids. Unmatched junction bases numbered 6, after V lost 0 bases and J lost 5 bases. The CDR3 loop reads CAISESPPTGYGYTF. In DNA, the CDR3 is TGTGCCATCAGTGAGTCCCCGCCGACAGGGTATGGCTACACCTTC.

The rearrangement links TRBV29-1 to TRBJ2-7; D possibly corresponds to TRBD2 (6 bases). V was trimmed by 4 bases and J by 3 bases, leaving 13 bases between them. Germline V gene sequence: CDR1 SQVTM, CDR2 ANQGSEA. CDR3 length: 13 amino acids. This chain's CDR3 is CSVVVGGLYEQYF. Written as DNA, the CDR3 is TGCAGCGTTGTGGTGGGAGGACTCTACGAGCAGTACTTC.

The chain carries TRBV27 and TRBJ1-1; D gene ambiguous. Germline CDR1 and CDR2: MNHEY and SMNVEV (reference sequence). Trimming took 5 bases from V and 4 from J, leaving 11 bases between them. The CDR3 totals 13 residues. CDR3 in amino acids: CASSTLPSTEAFF. The DNA of the CDR3 is TGTGCCAGCAGTACCCTTCCCTCCACTGAAGCTTTCTTT.

The rearrangement joins TRBV7-2 to TRBJ1-2; no clear D gene. Trimming pared 5 bases from V and 8 bases from J, leaving 12 bases between. Per the germline V gene, CDR1 is SGHTA and CDR2 is FQGNSA. The CDR3 extends over 12 amino acids. This CDR3 is CASSQLGSGYTF. The CDR3 bases are TGTGCCAGCAGCCAGCTAGGGAGCGGCTACACCTTC.

This rearrangement joins TRBV28 to TRBJ2-2; no reliable D call. Trimming left V 7 bases short and J 6 bases short, with 6 bases between. The V gene's germline CDR1 is MDHEN and CDR2 SYDVKM. CDR3 length equals 11 residues. The chain's CDR3 is CASNLPGELFF. The CDR3 DNA follows: TGTGCCAGCAACCTTCCCGGGGAGCTGTTTTTT.

The genes are TRBV5-1 and TRBJ2-3, with 9 bases that match TRBD2. V gave up 7 bases and J gave up 0 bases; unmatched junction bases: 9. The CDR3 length is 16 residues. Germline V gives CDR1 SGHRS, CDR2 YFSETQ. In DNA, the CDR3 is TGCGCCAGCTCCCTCAGGACTAGCGATAGCACAGATACGCAGTATTTT. Amino acids: CASSLRTSDSTDTQYF. The full variable domain, its missing parts supplied by reference TRBV5-1 and TRBJ2-3, is KAGVTQTPRYLIKTRGQQVTLSCSPISGHRSVSWYQQTPGQGLQFLFEYFSETQRNKGNFPGRFSGRQFSNSRSEMNVSTLELGDSALYLCASSLRTSDSTDTQYFGPGTRLTVL.

The CDR3 DNA follows: TGCGCCAGCAGCCAAGCAGGGGGTGGAGAGACCCAGTACTTC. It is translated as CASSQAGGGETQYF. This chain connects TRBV4-1 to TRBJ2-5, with 7 positions matching TRBD1. Germline V gives CDR1 MGHRA, CDR2 YSYEKL. The CDR3 spans 14 residues. Trimming cost V 1 base and J 4 bases; bases outside gene matches: 3.

This rearrangement joins TRBV7-3 to TRBJ2-3; perhaps TRBD2 as D (6 bases). The V end lost 0 bases, the J end lost 0 bases, and 7 bases lay between the germline ends. Germline V CDR1 and CDR2: SGHTA, FQGTGA. The CDR3 extends over 15 amino acids. The CDR3 sequence: CASSLTRESTDTQYF. In nucleotides, the CDR3 is TGTGCCAGCAGCTTAACTCGGGAGAGCACAGATACGCAGTATTTT.

The chain links TRBV2 to TRBJ2-3; no firm D call. Trimming shortened V by 4 bases and J by 3 bases, and 8 bases separated the two germline ends. This CDR3 has 13 residues. Germline V lookup: CDR1 SNHLY, CDR2 FYNNEI. The CDR3 bases are TGTGCCAGCAGTGCAACCGGTACAGATACGCAGTATTTT. It specifies CASSATGTDTQYF.

On this clone itself: One end of the junction varies from germline; a read error may be responsible. The chain links TRBV18 to TRBJ2-7; D may be TRBD2 (6 bases). There are 13 residues in the CDR3. CDR1 and CDR2 from the germline V gene are KGHSH and LQKENI. CDR3 in amino acids: CASSPSEGYGQYF. In DNA form, the CDR3 reads TGTGCCAGCTCCCCTAGCGAGGGTTACGGGCAGTACTTC.

The gene calls are TRBV6-6 and TRBJ2-7, with 12 bases that match TRBD2. Germline V CDR1 and CDR2: MNHNY, SVGAGI (reference sequence). With V trimmed by 0 bases and J by 0 bases, 0 bases remained unmatched. The CDR3 is 16 residues long. The CDR3 is CASSYSTSGSSYEQYF. The CDR3 bases are TGTGCCAGCAGTTACTCGACTAGCGGGAGCTCCTACGAGCAGTACTTC.

The CDR3 DNA is TGTGCCAGCAGTGATGAGGGGGGTAGCGACACCATATATTTT. It specifies CASSDEGGSDTIYF. This chain connects TRBV2 to TRBJ1-3, with D possibly TRBD1 on 6 matching bases. This CDR3 is built from 14 residues. V was trimmed by 3 bases and J by 8 bases, leaving 14 bases between them. Germline V lookup: CDR1 SNHLY, CDR2 FYNNEI.

V and J are TRBV5-1 and TRBJ1-1; weak D call: TRBD1 (6 bases). The V gene's germline CDR1 is SGHRS and CDR2 YFSETQ. This CDR3 contains 15 residues. Trimming took off 4 bases at V and 8 bases at J, with 21 bases between the two ends. The CDR3 protein is CASSPVGSGEGEAFF. CDR3 DNA: TGCGCCAGCAGCCCAGTAGGGTCAGGGGAAGGCGAAGCTTTCTTT. The variable domain in full, with the rest retrieved from reference TRBV5-1 and TRBJ1-1, is KAGVTQTPRYLIKTRGQQVTLSCSPISGHRSVSWYQQTPGQGLQFLFEYFSETQRNKGNFPGRFSGRQFSNSRSEMNVSTLELGDSALYLCASSPVGSGEGEAFFGQGTRLTVV.

This clone was seen a handful of times. The J gene is TRBJ2-2, the V gene TRBV6-5; D ambiguous. CDR1 is MNHEY and CDR2 is SVGAGI in the germline V gene. V was pared by 2 bases and J by 1 base, with 5 bases between. This CDR3 region has 14 residues. The CDR3 protein is CASSYGMNTGELFF. The CDR3 coding sequence is TGTGCCAGCAGTTACGGGATGAACACCGGGGAGCTGTTTTTT.

The chain couples TRBV27 to TRBJ2-2; 8 positions agree with TRBD1. CDR3 size: 16 residues. The germline CDR1 and CDR2 sequences are MNHEY and SMNVEV (reference sequence). J lost 3 bases, V lost 3 bases, and 6 bases had no gene match. As DNA, the CDR3 is TGTGCCAGCAGTTTTGGACAGGGTTCGGACACCGGGGAGCTGTTTTTT. Its translation: CASSFGQGSDTGELFF.

J is TRBJ1-2 and V is TRBV28; 8 nucleotides match TRBD1. The CDR3 contains 14 residues. Trimming at V came to 5 bases and at J to 4 bases, leaving 6 bases not matched to a gene. Germline V gene data show CDR1 as MDHEN and CDR2 as SYDVKM. CDR3 sequence (DNA): TGTGCCAGCAGTCTTACAGGGGGGTCCTATGGCTACACCTTC. It yields the protein CASSLTGGSYGYTF.